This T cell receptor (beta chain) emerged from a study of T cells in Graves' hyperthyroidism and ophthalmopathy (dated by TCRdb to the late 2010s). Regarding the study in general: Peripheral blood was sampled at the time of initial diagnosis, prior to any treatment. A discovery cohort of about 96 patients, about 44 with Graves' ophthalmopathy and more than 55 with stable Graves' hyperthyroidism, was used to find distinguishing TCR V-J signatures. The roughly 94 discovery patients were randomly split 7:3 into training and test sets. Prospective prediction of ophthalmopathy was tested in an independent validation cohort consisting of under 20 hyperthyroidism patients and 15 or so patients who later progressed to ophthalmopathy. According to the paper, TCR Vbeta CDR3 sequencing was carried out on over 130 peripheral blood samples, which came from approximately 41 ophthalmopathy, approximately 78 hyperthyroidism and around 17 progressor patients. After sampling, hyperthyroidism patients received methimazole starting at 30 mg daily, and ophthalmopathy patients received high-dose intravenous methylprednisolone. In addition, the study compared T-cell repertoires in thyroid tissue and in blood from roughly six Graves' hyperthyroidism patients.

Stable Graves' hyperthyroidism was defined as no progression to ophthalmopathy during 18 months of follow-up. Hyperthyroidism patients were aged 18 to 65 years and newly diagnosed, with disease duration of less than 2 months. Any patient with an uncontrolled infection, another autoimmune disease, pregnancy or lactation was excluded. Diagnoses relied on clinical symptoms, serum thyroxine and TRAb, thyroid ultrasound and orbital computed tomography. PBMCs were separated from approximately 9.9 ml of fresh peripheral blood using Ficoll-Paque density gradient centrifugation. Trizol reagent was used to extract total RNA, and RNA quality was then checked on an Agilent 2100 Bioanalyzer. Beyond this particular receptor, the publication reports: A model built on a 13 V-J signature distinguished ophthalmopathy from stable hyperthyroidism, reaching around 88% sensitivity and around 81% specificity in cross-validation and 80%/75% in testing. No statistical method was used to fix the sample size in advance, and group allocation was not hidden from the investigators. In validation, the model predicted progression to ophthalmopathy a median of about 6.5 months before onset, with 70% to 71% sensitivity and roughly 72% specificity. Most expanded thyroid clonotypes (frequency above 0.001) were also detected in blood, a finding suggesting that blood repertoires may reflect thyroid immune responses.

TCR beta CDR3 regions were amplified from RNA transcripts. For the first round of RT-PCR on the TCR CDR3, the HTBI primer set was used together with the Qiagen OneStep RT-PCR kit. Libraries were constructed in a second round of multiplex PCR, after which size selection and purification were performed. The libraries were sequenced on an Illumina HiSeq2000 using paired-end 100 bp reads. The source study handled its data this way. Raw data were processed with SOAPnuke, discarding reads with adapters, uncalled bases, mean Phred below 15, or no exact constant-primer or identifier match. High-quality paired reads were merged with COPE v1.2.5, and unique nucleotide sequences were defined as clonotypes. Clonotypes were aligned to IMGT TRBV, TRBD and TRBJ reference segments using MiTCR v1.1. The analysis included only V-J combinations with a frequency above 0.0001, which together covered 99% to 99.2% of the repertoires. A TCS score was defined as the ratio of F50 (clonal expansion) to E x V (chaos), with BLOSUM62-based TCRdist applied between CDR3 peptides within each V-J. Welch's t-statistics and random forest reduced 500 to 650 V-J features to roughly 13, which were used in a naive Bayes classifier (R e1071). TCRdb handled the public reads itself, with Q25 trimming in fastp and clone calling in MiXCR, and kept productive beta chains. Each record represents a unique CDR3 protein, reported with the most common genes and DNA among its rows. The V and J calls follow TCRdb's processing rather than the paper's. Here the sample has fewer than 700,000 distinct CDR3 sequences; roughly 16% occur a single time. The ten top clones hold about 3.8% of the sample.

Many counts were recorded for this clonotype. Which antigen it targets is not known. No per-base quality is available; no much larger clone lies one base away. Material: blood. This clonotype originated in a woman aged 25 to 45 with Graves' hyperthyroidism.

The sequenced DNA: TGTGCCAGCAGCCAAACCGTTAGCACAGATACGCAGTATTTT. Its protein reads: CASSQTVSTDTQYF. The chain is encoded by TRBV7-2 joined to TRBJ2-3, with no D gene named confidently. V is cut by 5 bases and J by 0 bases, and the space between the germline ends is 9 bases. As encoded in the germline V gene, CDR1 is SGHTA while CDR2 is FQGNSA. The CDR3 runs 14 residues from the cysteine to the phenylalanine. The kept DNA is CDR3 alone, 42 bases in frame from the first base.